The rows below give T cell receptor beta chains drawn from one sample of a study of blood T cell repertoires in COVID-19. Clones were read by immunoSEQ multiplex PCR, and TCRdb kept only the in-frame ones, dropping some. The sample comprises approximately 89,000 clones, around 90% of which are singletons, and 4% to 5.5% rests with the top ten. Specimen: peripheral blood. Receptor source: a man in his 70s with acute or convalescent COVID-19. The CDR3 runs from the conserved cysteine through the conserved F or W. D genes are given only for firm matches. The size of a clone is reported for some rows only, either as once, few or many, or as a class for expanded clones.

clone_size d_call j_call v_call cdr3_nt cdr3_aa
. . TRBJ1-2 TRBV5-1 TGCGCCAGCAGCTTGGAGGGGGGGCCTAACTATGGCTACACCTTC CASSLEGGPNYGYTF
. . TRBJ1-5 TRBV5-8 TGTGCCAGCAGCTTAGACACAGCGGGCAATCAGCCCCAGCATTTT CASSLDTAGNQPQHF
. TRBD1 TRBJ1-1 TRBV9 TGTGCCAGCAGTAGTGGGACAGTTGAAGCTTTCTTT CASSSGTVEAFF
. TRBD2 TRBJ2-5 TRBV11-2 TGTGCCAGCAGCCCCGGGACTAGCGGGTTGGGTGAGACCCAGTACTTC CASSPGTSGLGETQYF
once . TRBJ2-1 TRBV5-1 TGCGCCAGCAAAATAACACGGAGCTCCTACAATGAGCAGTTCTTC CASKITRSSYNEQFF
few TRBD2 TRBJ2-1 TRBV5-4 TGTGCCAGCAGCCCAATCGGGACTAGCGAACTCAATGAGCAGTTCTTC CASSPIGTSELNEQFF
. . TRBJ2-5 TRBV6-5 TGTGCCAGCTCTAAGAGGCTAGGAGGGACCCAGTACTTC CASSKRLGGTQYF
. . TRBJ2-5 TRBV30 TGTGCCTGGAGTCCTACTCAGGGAAGGGAGACCCAGTACTTC CAWSPTQGRETQYF
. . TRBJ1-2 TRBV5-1 TGCGCCAGCCGACGGGGAGAGGGGGACGACTATGGCTACACCTTC CASRRGEGDDYGYTF
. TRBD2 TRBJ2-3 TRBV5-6 TGTGCCAGCAGCAAAGCGGGGGCTAGCACAGATACGCAGTATTTT CASSKAGASTDTQYF
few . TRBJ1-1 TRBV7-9 TGTGCCAGCAGAATACCCTCGAGGGACACTGAAGCTTTCTTT CASRIPSRDTEAFF
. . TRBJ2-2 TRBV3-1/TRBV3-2 TGTGCCAGCAGCCAATACGCGGGGACGAACACCGGGGAGCTGTTTTTT CASSQYAGTNTGELFF
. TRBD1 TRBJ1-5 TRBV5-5 TGTGCCAGCAGCCTCGGACAGGGAGGAATGGGCAATCAGCCCCAGCATTTT CASSLGQGGMGNQPQHF
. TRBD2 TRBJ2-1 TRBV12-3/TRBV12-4 TGTGCCAGCACGCTAGCGGGGTTCGATGAGCAGTTCTTC CASTLAGFDEQFF
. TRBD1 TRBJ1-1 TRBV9 TGTGCCAGCAGCACAAATGGACAGGGTTACACTGAAGCTTTCTTT CASSTNGQGYTEAFF
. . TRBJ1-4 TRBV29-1 TGCAGCGGGCTTGACAGTAATGAAAAACTGTTTTTT CSGLDSNEKLFF
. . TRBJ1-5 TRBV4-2 TGTGCCAGCAGCCAGGATCGACGCGGTTTCCATAGCAATCAGCCCCAGCATTTT CASSQDRRGFHSNQPQHF
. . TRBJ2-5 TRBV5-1 TGCGCCAGCAGCTGGGGAGGGGGGGACCAAGAGACCCAGTACTTC CASSWGGGDQETQYF
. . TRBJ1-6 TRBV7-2 TGTGCCAGCAGCTTAGGGGGGGTCTGGTCACCCCTCCACTTT CASSLGGVWSPLHF
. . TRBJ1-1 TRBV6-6 TGTGCCAGCAGCCCAGACAGGGAAGCTTTCTTT CASSPDREAFF
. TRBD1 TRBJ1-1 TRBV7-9 TGTGCCAGCACCAAGACAGGGTGGGGGGATCGGAACACTGAAGCTTTCTTT CASTKTGWGDRNTEAFF
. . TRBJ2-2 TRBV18 TGTGCCAGCTCACCGCTACAGGGTGGCACCGGGGAGCTGTTTTTT CASSPLQGGTGELFF
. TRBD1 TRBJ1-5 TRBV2 TGTGCCAGCAGGGGGGACAGACGCAATCAGCCCCAGCATTTT CASRGDRRNQPQHF
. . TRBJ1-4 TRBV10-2 TGCGCCAGCAGCGGGACACTAGAAAAACTGTTTTTT CASSGTLEKLFF
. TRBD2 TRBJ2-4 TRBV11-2 TGTGCCAGCAGAGGGACTAGCGGGGGTCGGGCCAAAAACATTCAGTACTTC CASRGTSGGRAKNIQYF
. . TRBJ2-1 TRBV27 TGTGCCAGCAGCTGGAGTTTGAACAATGAGCAGTTCTTC CASSWSLNNEQFF
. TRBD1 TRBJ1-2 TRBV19 TGTGCCAGTAGCCCACAAGGACAGGGGGCGTTCTATGGCTACACCTTC CASSPQGQGAFYGYTF
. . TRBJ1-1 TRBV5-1 TGCGCCAGCAGCTGGACAGCTACGAACACTGAAGCTTTCTTT CASSWTATNTEAFF
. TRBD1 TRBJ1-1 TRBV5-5 TGTGCCAGCAGCTTCGGGACAGGGTATTCGGAAGCTTTCTTT CASSFGTGYSEAFF
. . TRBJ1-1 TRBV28 TGTGCCAGCGCGACAGTGAACACTGAAGCTTTCTTT CASATVNTEAFF
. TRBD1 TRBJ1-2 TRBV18 TGTGCCAGCTCAGCGACCACGGGGACAGGAAACTATGGCTACACCTTC CASSATTGTGNYGYTF
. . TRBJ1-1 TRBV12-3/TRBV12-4 TGTGCCAGCGGACACGCCATGAACACTGAAGCTTTCTTT CASGHAMNTEAFF
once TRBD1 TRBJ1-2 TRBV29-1 TGCAGCGTGGCTGGGACAGGGCACGGTGGCTACACCTTC CSVAGTGHGGYTF
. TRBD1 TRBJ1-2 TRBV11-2 TGTGCCAGCAGCTCCTACTTCGGACAGGGTGTCGGCTACACCTTC CASSSYFGQGVGYTF
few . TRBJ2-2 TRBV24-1 TGTGCCACCAGTGATGCCACGGGAGAAAACACCGGGGAGCTGTTTTTT CATSDATGENTGELFF
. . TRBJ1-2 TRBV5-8 TGTGCCAGCAGCGGGGCGCGGATCTATGGCTACACCTTC CASSGARIYGYTF
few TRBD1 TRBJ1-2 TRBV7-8 TGTGCCAGCAGCCCCCAGACAGGGTGGGGATCGGCTGGCTACACCTTC CASSPQTGWGSAGYTF
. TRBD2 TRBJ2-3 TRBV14 TGTGCCAGCAGCCCCAGGACTAGCGAGGGGTATACGCAGTATTTT CASSPRTSEGYTQYF
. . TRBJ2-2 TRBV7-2 TGTGCCAGCAAGGAGGCCACGAACACCGGGGAGCTGTTTTTT CASKEATNTGELFF
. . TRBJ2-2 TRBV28 TGTGCCAGCAGTGAGTCCGACAGAAACACCGGGGAGCTGTTTTTT CASSESDRNTGELFF
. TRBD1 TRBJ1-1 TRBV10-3 TGTGCCATCACCCGACAGGGGATGAACACTGAAGCTTTCTTT CAITRQGMNTEAFF
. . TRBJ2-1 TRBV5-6 TGTGCCAGCAGCTTGGGTGGGGCCGGTGAGCAGTTCTTC CASSLGGAGEQFF
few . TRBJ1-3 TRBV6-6 TGTGCCAGCAGTTACTCTGCGGGGACCGGAAACACCATATATTTT CASSYSAGTGNTIYF
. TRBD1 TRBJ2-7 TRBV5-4 TGTGCCAGCAGCTTGGCCCGGAATAGAGGGGGCACCTACGAGCAGTACTTC CASSLARNRGGTYEQYF
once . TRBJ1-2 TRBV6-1 TGTGCCAGCAGTGACCTAGACTCTGGCTACACCTTC CASSDLDSGYTF
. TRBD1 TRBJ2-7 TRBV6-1 TGTGCCAGCTTGGGGACAGGGAGCCACGAGCAGTACTTC CASLGTGSHEQYF
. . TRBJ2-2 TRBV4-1 TGCGCCAGCAGCCAGTTGCTCCGGGGGAACACCGGGGAGCTGTTTTTT CASSQLLRGNTGELFF
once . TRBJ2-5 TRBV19 TGTGCCAGTGGAGGGCCAGCGGAAGAGACCCAGTACTTC CASGGPAEETQYF
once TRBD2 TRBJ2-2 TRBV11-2 TGTGCCAGCAGCTTAGTAGTGGGGACTAGCGGGGATCTCGGGGAGCTGTTTTTT CASSLVVGTSGDLGELFF